This TCR beta chain was identified in a study of T-cell reconstitution after alpha-beta-depleted transplantation in children. This clonotype has a handful of counts. Its antigen is still unknown. Researchers prepared the TCRbeta library using unique molecular identifiers, the study reports. From the PCR reads, TCRdb called clonotypes with MiXCR, one entry per CDR3 protein. The sample has fewer than 700,000 distinct CDR3 sequences; 10% to 15% are singletons. Study results and limitations: Several hundred rapidly expanded clones from non-depleted graft cells reportedly supplied alpha-beta T cells about two months post-transplant. T-cell counts and diversity at one year following transplant were attributed mainly to newly produced T cells. Some patients owed their high day-60 TCRbeta diversity to surviving recipient T cells and thymic progenitors.

V lost 7 bases to trimming and J lost 2 bases, with 12 bases between them. The CDR3 totals 13 residues. CDR1 and CDR2 from the germline V gene are DFQATT and SNEGSKA (reference sequence). This receptor was taken from a male patient younger than 18 who had a stem cell transplant for acute myeloid leukemia, so the T cells may come from the graft donor. This sequence joins TRBV20-1 and TRBJ1-5; D gene unclear. The starting material was PBMCs, mostly from graft donor cells, obtained 360 days after TCRalphabeta/CD19-depleted stem cell transplant. The CDR3 here is CSVVGSGNQPQHF. As DNA, the CDR3 is TGCAGTGTGGTAGGTTCGGGCAATCAGCCCCAGCATTTT.